Included here is one TCR beta chain sequence, with context. How the authors handled the data: Estimates of nucleated cell counts were drawn from the amplification of reference gene primers. Sequencing was performed with immunoSEQ multiplex PCR; in TCRdb, only in-frame clones are kept and a portion is missing. That table furnishes V, J and clone size, whereas the DNA furnished D and trimming. In the table there are 250,000 to 350,000 clones, more than 75% of which are singletons. The germline CDR1 and CDR2 sequences are SGHTS and YDEGEE. With 2 bases removed from V and 5 bases from J, the gap between germline ends came to 8 bases. The CDR3 length is 14 residues. This record comes from a study of blood T cell repertoires in COVID-19.

The receptor was isolated from a young woman who had recovered from COVID-19. This chain joins TRBV5-8 and TRBJ1-6; maybe TRBD1 (6 bases). Input material: PBMCs or T cells enriched from blood (not recorded which). The CDR3 is CASSFTGNNSPLHF. The CDR3 DNA follows: TGTGCCAGCAGCTTTACAGGGAATAATTCACCCCTCCACTTT.